Reported below is one T cell receptor (beta chain). CDR3 length: 16 residues. The V end lost 5 bases, the J end lost 0 bases, and 14 bases lay between the germline ends. Germline V gene sequence: CDR1 MDHEN, CDR2 SYDVKM. These data come from a study of shared clonotypes between healthy human individuals. About the study: Each donor's CD8 memory used one plate, CD8 naive two, each CD4 subset three.

Every subset's genomic DNA went evenly onto several immunoSEQ plates. Here immunoSEQ multiplex PCR was the method, and the copy in TCRdb shows in-frame clones only, minus some. Among under 600,000 clones listed, approximately 97% were seen once. The sample taken for sequencing was naive CD4+ T cells sorted from blood. Specified subset: CD45RA+ positively selected. V and J are TRBV28 and TRBJ2-4, with D unresolved. This receptor was taken from a woman aged 25-40 years in good health. The CDR3 is CASSQPTALAKNIQYF. CDR3 bases: TGTGCCAGCAGTCAACCCACAGCGCTAGCCAAAAACATTCAGTACTTC.